The source of this T cell receptor beta chain is a study of cytomegalovirus exposure and HLA in healthy donors. PCR used 60 Vbeta primers and 13 Jbeta primers. Some clones are missing from TCRdb's copy, which holds only in-frame ones; the method was immunoSEQ multiplex PCR. The sample includes approximately 79,000 clones. This CDR3 comprises 14 residues. Unmatched junction bases numbered 2, after V lost 3 bases and J lost 2 bases. The germline gives CDR1 LGHNA, CDR2 YNFKEQ. To note about this clone: The same CDR3 arises from other DNA sequences in this sample as well.

Sequenced input: PBMCs. The sequence was obtained from a man aged 40-49 years in good health and CMV-seronegative. This chain connects TRBV4-2 to TRBJ1-2; 8 nucleotides agree with TRBD1. This CDR3 reads CASSQAGGNYGYTF. The CDR3 nucleotides are TGTGCCAGCAGCCAGGCAGGGGGCAACTATGGCTACACCTTC.